Listed here are 13 T cell receptor beta chains from one sample, sequenced in a study of blood T cells in healthy people across ages. Using a J-beta primer mix together with a sample-barcoded 5' primer, a second PCR was run for roughly 7 to 11 cycles. TCRdb reanalysed the 5' RACE reads using MiXCR and keeps one entry per CDR3 protein. The sample holds 870,000 or so distinct CDR3 sequences, about 28% seen once. Sequences were obtained from blood. These receptors all come from a woman of 80 years or more in good health.

The V and J genes are TRBV6-2 or TRBV6-3 and TRBJ2-1, with D possibly being TRBD1 or TRBD2 (5 bases each). The end of the DNA fits TRBJ2-7 better, so the J call may be wrong. Germline assignment: CDR1 MNHEY and CDR2 SVGEGT. The CDR3 is 14 residues long. This chain's CDR3 is CASSLAGTYNEQYF. The CDR3 DNA reads TGTGCCAGCAGTTTAGCTGGGACCTACAATGAGCAGTACTTC.

The table lists this clonotype with many counts. The CDR3 protein is CASRKNRLDSSYEQYF. The DNA for the CDR3 is TGTGCCAGCAGAAAAAATCGTCTGGACAGCTCCTACGAGCAGTACTTC. J is TRBJ2-7 and V is TRBV6-5, with a tentative D call TRBD1 (6 bases). V was cut by 6 bases and J by 0 bases, with 18 bases left in between. The germline V gene encodes CDR1 MNHEY and CDR2 SVGAGI. The CDR3 length is 16 residues.

V gene TRBV11-1 combines with J gene TRBJ2-1, with D possibly being TRBD2 (6 bases). CDR1 is SGHAT, CDR2 FQDESV, per germline (reference sequence). This CDR3 is built from 15 residues. V was trimmed by 5 bases and J by 4 bases, leaving 15 bases between them. CDR3 region: CASSQGLAAYNEQFF. CDR3 nucleotide sequence: TGTGCCAGCAGCCAGGGACTGGCGGCATACAATGAGCAGTTCTTC.

The rearrangement uses TRBV6-1 and TRBJ2-7; 9 bases are shared with TRBD1. V shed 3 bases and J 4 bases; nucleotides not matched to a gene: 4. Germline V gene data show CDR1 as MNHNS and CDR2 as SASEGT. This CDR3 is built from 14 residues. CDR3: CASSEGTGTYEQYF. CDR3 DNA: TGTGCCAGCAGTGAGGGGACAGGGACTTACGAGCAGTACTTC.

This clonotype was detected a few times. V is TRBV18 and J is TRBJ1-4; D is unclear. The germline V gene encodes CDR1 KGHSH and CDR2 LQKENI. Trimming took 5 bases from V and 5 from J, leaving 9 bases between them. The CDR3 covers 13 residues. CDR3 residues: CASSAGKNEKLFF. The CDR3 bases are TGTGCCAGCTCAGCGGGGAAAAATGAAAAACTGTTTTTT.

This clonotype was found a few times. The chain has TRBV5-5 and TRBJ2-7, with D possibly being TRBD1 or TRBD2 (5 bases each). Germline CDR1 is SGHKS and CDR2 is YYEKEE (reference sequence). This CDR3 contains 15 residues. With 2 bases removed from V and 7 bases from J, the gap between germline ends came to 19 bases. The CDR3 nucleotides read TGTGCCAGCAGCTTAATACACGGGGCCTACAATGAGCAGTACTTC. Translated: CASSLIHGAYNEQYF.

In its sample, this clonotype was seen many times. The chain recombines TRBV2 with TRBJ2-1; 9 bases fit TRBD1. This CDR3 has 15 residues. Per the germline V gene, CDR1 is SNHLY and CDR2 is FYNNEI. The junction had 10 bases not matched to a gene; V was cut back by 7 bases and J by 6 bases. CDR3 DNA: TGTGCCAGCAAAGGGATTCCGGGACAGGGCAATGAGCAGTTCTTC. Amino acid sequence: CASKGIPGQGNEQFF.

This clonotype showed up just once. A much larger clone sits a single nucleotide away, making a read error possible. The chain recombines TRBV3-1 with TRBJ2-7, with D uncertain. Germline values: CDR1 LGHDT, CDR2 YNNKEL (reference sequence). The CDR3 consists of 15 residues. The CDR3 loop is CASSQEGPHSHEQYF. CDR3 bases: TGTGCCAGCAGCCAAGAAGGCCCCCACTCCCACGAGCAGTACTTC.

This clonotype was detected only a few times. The chain uses TRBV20-1 and TRBJ2-1; 8 nucleotides align to TRBD2. The J call may be wrong; the DNA end is better matched by TRBJ2-7. The germline V gene encodes CDR1 DFQATT and CDR2 SNEGSKA (reference sequence). The CDR3 runs to 14 residues. CDR3 protein: CSASIQRGYNEQYF. As DNA, the CDR3 is TGCAGTGCTAGTATTCAGCGGGGGTACAATGAGCAGTACTTC.

As regards this clonotype: A much larger clone sits a single nucleotide away, making a read error possible. V gene TRBV12-3 or TRBV12-4 combines with J gene TRBJ2-7; no definite D call. This CDR3 has 12 amino acids. Trimming stripped 1 base from V and 7 bases from J, with 8 bases between. The CDR3 nucleotides read TGTGCCAGCAGTTTAGGGGTTCCTGAGCAGTACTTC. Its protein product is CASSLGVPEQYF.

This clonotype occurred many times. A clone one base away is much larger, so this may be a read error. The J gene is TRBJ1-2, the V gene TRBV4-3, with D possibly TRBD1 on 6 matching bases. V gave up 0 bases and J gave up 6 bases, with 14 bases separating them. The CDR3 spans 15 residues. Germline CDR1 is LGHNA and CDR2 is YSLEER. The CDR3 spells CASSQEEGRGDGYTF. Here the CDR3 DNA reads TGCGCCAGCAGCCAAGAGGAGGGGAGGGGGGATGGCTACACCTTC.

This clonotype was recorded many times. J is TRBJ2-7 and V is TRBV7-2; tentatively, D is TRBD1 (6 bases). This CDR3 comprises 13 residues. Trimming took off 6 bases at V and 4 bases at J, with 13 bases between the two ends. CDR1 and CDR2 (germline): SGHTA, FQGNSA. CDR3 region: CASSMTGLYEQYF. CDR3 DNA sequence: TGTGCCAGCAGTATGACAGGCTTGTACGAGCAGTACTTC.

The chain combines TRBV4-2 with TRBJ2-3; D gene unclear. Trimming cost V 0 bases and J 6 bases, with 7 bases left between them. CDR1 and CDR2 from the germline V gene are LGHNA and YNFKEQ. The CDR3 has 13 amino acids. The CDR3 DNA sequence: TGTGCCAGCAGCCAAGATTACGCCGATACGCAGTATTTT. This codes for CASSQDYADTQYF.